The following is a T cell receptor beta chain sequence with its context. What it recognizes is unknown. Researchers amplified the TCR beta CDR3 regions from RNA transcripts. HTBI primers drove first-round RT-PCR of the TCR CDR3. MiXCR, applied by TCRdb to the multiplex PCR reads, yields one record per CDR3 protein. The sample has about 720,000 distinct CDR3 sequences; over 15% are singletons. This sample holds PBMCs from less than 13 ml fresh peripheral blood. The record originates from a study of T cells in Graves' hyperthyroidism and ophthalmopathy. Findings and caveats of the study: Ophthalmopathy was distinguished from stable hyperthyroidism by 13 V-J signatures.

Looked up from germline, CDR1 is DFQATT and CDR2 is SNEGSKA (reference sequence). The CDR3 spans 14 residues. J lost 4 bases, V lost 5 bases, and 5 bases had no gene match. The material sequenced was blood. This sequence originates from a woman aged 45-65 years with Graves' hyperthyroidism that later progressed to Graves' ophthalmopathy. This rearrangement joins TRBV20-1 to TRBJ2-1; 10 positions match TRBD1. The CDR3 DNA follows: TGCAGTGCTCGGGGACAGGGGCTTTACAATGAGCAGTTCTTC. As protein: CSARGQGLYNEQFF.